The clone carrying this T cell receptor (beta chain) was seen many times. The CDR3 totals 13 residues. V gave up 1 base and J gave up 6 bases, with 7 bases separating them. Germline V gene data show CDR1 as SEHNR and CDR2 as FQNEAQ (reference sequence). Libraries for naive CD8 T cells, which were made from roughly 21,000 to 960,000 sorted cells, drew on 10%, 30% or 50% of the RNA. This entry comes from a study of molecular identifiers for immune sequencing clone quantification. In TCRdb, the PCR reads were re-called with MiXCR into one record per CDR3 protein. Of more than 550,000 distinct CDR3 sequences listed, less than 30% were seen once; the top ten hold 0.78%.

This chain connects TRBV7-9 to TRBJ2-4; D is uncertain. This TCR was recovered from a human donor in good health. Some libraries in this study had Jurkat cell RNA spiked in. Sequencing input: naive CD8+ T cells from blood, with Jurkat cell RNA spiked in. The subset denotes: FACS-sorted CD8+CD4-CCR7+CD45RA+ naive T cells. The CDR3 DNA reads TGTGCCAGCAGCTTAGAGAATTTAAACATTCAGTACTTC. As protein: CASSLENLNIQYF. Looking up the rest from reference TRBV7-9 and TRBJ2-4 gives the full variable domain: DTGVSQNPRHKITKRGQNVTFRCDPISEHNRLYWYRQTLGQGPEFLTYFQNEAQLEKSRLLSDRFSAERPKGSFSTLEIQRTEQGDSAMYLCASSLENLNIQYFGAGTRLSVL.